The rows below give T cell receptor beta chains drawn from one sample of a study of early T cells in non-severe SARS-CoV-2 infection. TCRdb itself ran the 5' RACE reads through MiXCR, one entry per CDR3 protein. The top ten hold approximately 0.71% of the sample, which has 25,000 to 35,000 distinct CDR3 sequences, 2.9% seen once. The source material was whole blood. These receptors were collected from an adult who was a healthcare worker with PCR-confirmed SARS-CoV-2 infection or an uninfected control (not recorded which). Both conserved end residues are part of each CDR3. A D gene is named only where the DNA matches it firmly. Not every row has a clone size; where given, it reads once, few, many or a size class.

d_call: TRBD2; v_call: TRBV20-1; clone_size: few; j_call: TRBJ2-1; cdr3_aa: CSARSLPGLDYNEQFF; cdr3_nt: TGCAGTGCCAGGTCCCTCCCGGGACTAGATTACAATGAGCAGTTCTTC
d_call: -; v_call: TRBV20-1; clone_size: many; j_call: TRBJ1-1; cdr3_aa: CSASPAGHTEAFF; cdr3_nt: TGCAGTGCTAGTCCGGCAGGTCACACTGAAGCTTTCTTT
d_call: -; v_call: TRBV9; clone_size: many; j_call: TRBJ2-3; cdr3_aa: CASSDRDWPTDTQYF; cdr3_nt: TGTGCCAGCAGCGACCGGGACTGGCCCACAGATACGCAGTATTTT
d_call: -; v_call: TRBV7-2; clone_size: many; j_call: TRBJ1-4; cdr3_aa: CATSPSTNEKLFF; cdr3_nt: TGTGCCACCTCACCGTCAACTAATGAAAAACTGTTTTTT
d_call: -; v_call: TRBV15; clone_size: many; j_call: TRBJ1-5; cdr3_aa: CATSREVGNQPQHF; cdr3_nt: TGTGCCACCAGCAGAGAGGTAGGCAATCAGCCCCAGCATTTT
d_call: TRBD2; v_call: TRBV7-3; clone_size: many; j_call: TRBJ2-1; cdr3_aa: CASSLFTSGGYNEQFF; cdr3_nt: TGTGCCAGCAGCTTATTTACTAGCGGGGGGTACAATGAGCAGTTCTTC
d_call: -; v_call: TRBV19; clone_size: many; j_call: TRBJ1-5; cdr3_aa: CASSRDIESNQPQHF; cdr3_nt: TGTGCCAGTAGTCGGGACATTGAGAGCAATCAGCCCCAGCATTTT
d_call: -; v_call: TRBV11-3; clone_size: many; j_call: TRBJ2-5; cdr3_aa: CASSKGEQTQYF; cdr3_nt: TGTGCCAGCAGCAAGGGGGAACAGACCCAGTACTTC
d_call: -; v_call: TRBV12-3/TRBV12-4; clone_size: many; j_call: TRBJ1-2; cdr3_aa: CASRRGAGVSYTF; cdr3_nt: TGTGCCAGCAGACGAGGGGCAGGTGTAAGCTACACCTTC
d_call: -; v_call: TRBV24-1; clone_size: -; j_call: TRBJ2-3; cdr3_aa: CATSDGSTDTQYF; cdr3_nt: TGTGCCACCAGTGACGGAAGCACAGATACGCAGTATTTT
d_call: -; v_call: TRBV5-1; clone_size: many; j_call: TRBJ2-2; cdr3_aa: CASSWTLVAAGELFF; cdr3_nt: TGCGCCAGCAGCTGGACCCTTGTCGCCGCCGGGGAGCTGTTTTTT
d_call: -; v_call: TRBV5-1; clone_size: many; j_call: TRBJ1-1; cdr3_aa: CASSLSGFTEAFF; cdr3_nt: TGCGCCAGCAGCTTATCGGGGTTCACTGAAGCTTTCTTT
d_call: -; v_call: TRBV30; clone_size: many; j_call: TRBJ1-3; cdr3_aa: CAWSVLGDRTSGNTIYF; cdr3_nt: TGTGCCTGGAGTGTACTTGGTGACAGGACATCTGGAAACACCATATATTTT
d_call: -; v_call: TRBV7-9; clone_size: many; j_call: TRBJ2-1; cdr3_aa: CASSGDGTYNEQFF; cdr3_nt: TGTGCCAGCAGCGGGGACGGTACCTACAATGAGCAGTTCTTC
d_call: -; v_call: TRBV3-1; clone_size: -; j_call: TRBJ2-5; cdr3_aa: CASSQKGSAETQYF; cdr3_nt: TGTGCCAGCAGCCAAAAGGGTTCTGCAGAGACCCAGTACTTC
d_call: TRBD2; v_call: TRBV9; clone_size: -; j_call: TRBJ2-3; cdr3_aa: CASMRGLFSQEDTQYF; cdr3_nt: TGTGCCAGCATGCGGGGGTTGTTCTCTCAGGAAGATACGCAGTATTTT
d_call: TRBD1; v_call: TRBV30; clone_size: many; j_call: TRBJ2-1; cdr3_aa: CAWDRGTGNEQFF; cdr3_nt: TGTGCCTGGGACAGGGGGACTGGGAATGAGCAGTTCTTC
d_call: -; v_call: TRBV20-1; clone_size: -; j_call: TRBJ1-1; cdr3_aa: CSARETPNTEAFF; cdr3_nt: TGCAGTGCTAGAGAGACCCCGAACACTGAAGCTTTCTTT
d_call: -; v_call: TRBV27; clone_size: many; j_call: TRBJ1-5; cdr3_aa: CASSLGGPGRQPQHF; cdr3_nt: TGTGCCAGCAGTTTAGGGGGCCCAGGGAGACAGCCCCAGCATTTT
d_call: TRBD1; v_call: TRBV6-1; clone_size: many; j_call: TRBJ1-5; cdr3_aa: CASSSRDRDNQPQHF; cdr3_nt: TGTGCCAGCAGTTCCCGGGACAGAGACAATCAGCCCCAGCATTTT
d_call: -; v_call: TRBV14; clone_size: many; j_call: TRBJ2-3; cdr3_aa: CASSQRPGPLTDTQYF; cdr3_nt: TGTGCCAGCAGCCAACGTCCCGGGCCATTAACAGATACGCAGTATTTT
d_call: -; v_call: TRBV29-1; clone_size: -; j_call: TRBJ1-1; cdr3_aa: CSVEGGNTEAFF; cdr3_nt: TGCAGCGTTGAGGGAGGGAACACTGAAGCTTTCTTT
d_call: -; v_call: TRBV7-3; clone_size: many; j_call: TRBJ2-1; cdr3_aa: CASSPSGSSYNEQFF; cdr3_nt: TGTGCCAGCAGCCCCTCAGGGAGCTCCTACAATGAGCAGTTCTTC
d_call: -; v_call: TRBV11-3; clone_size: many; j_call: TRBJ2-5; cdr3_aa: CASRKHEYQETQYF; cdr3_nt: TGTGCCAGCCGCAAACACGAGTACCAAGAGACCCAGTACTTC
d_call: -; v_call: TRBV3-1; clone_size: many; j_call: TRBJ2-3; cdr3_aa: CASSQGGGTTSTDTQYF; cdr3_nt: TGTGCCAGCAGCCAAGGAGGGGGGACGACAAGCACAGATACGCAGTATTTT
d_call: TRBD1; v_call: TRBV19; clone_size: -; j_call: TRBJ1-2; cdr3_aa: CASSADRGLNYGYTF; cdr3_nt: TGTGCCAGTAGTGCTGACAGGGGACTTAACTATGGCTACACCTTC
d_call: TRBD1; v_call: TRBV29-1; clone_size: many; j_call: TRBJ1-2; cdr3_aa: CSVEGDSAYGYTF; cdr3_nt: TGCAGCGTTGAAGGGGACAGCGCTTATGGCTACACCTTC
d_call: TRBD1; v_call: TRBV30; clone_size: many; j_call: TRBJ1-6; cdr3_aa: CAWSDRGVSPLHF; cdr3_nt: TGTGCCTGGAGCGACAGGGGGGTCTCACCCCTCCACTTT
d_call: -; v_call: TRBV5-6; clone_size: many; j_call: TRBJ1-2; cdr3_aa: CASSLVVTPTRYGYTF; cdr3_nt: TGTGCCAGCAGCTTGGTTGTCACACCTACAAGATATGGCTACACCTTC
d_call: -; v_call: TRBV12-3/TRBV12-4; clone_size: many; j_call: TRBJ2-5; cdr3_aa: CASSSSVTQYF; cdr3_nt: TGTGCCAGCAGCTCCTCTGTGACCCAGTACTTC
d_call: -; v_call: TRBV28; clone_size: -; j_call: TRBJ1-1; cdr3_aa: CASSLGTEAFF; cdr3_nt: TGTGCCAGCAGTTTGGGCACTGAAGCTTTCTTT
d_call: -; v_call: TRBV5-4; clone_size: many; j_call: TRBJ2-4; cdr3_aa: CASSLSPDAKNIQYF; cdr3_nt: TGTGCCAGCAGCTTGTCCCCAGATGCCAAAAACATTCAGTACTTC
d_call: -; v_call: TRBV3-1; clone_size: medium-sized; j_call: TRBJ1-6; cdr3_aa: CASSQDLLSPLHF; cdr3_nt: TGTGCCAGCAGCCAAGATTTATTATCACCCCTCCACTTT
d_call: -; v_call: TRBV2; clone_size: many; j_call: TRBJ1-1; cdr3_aa: CASRGLSEAFF; cdr3_nt: TGTGCCAGCAGGGGACTGTCTGAAGCTTTCTTT
d_call: -; v_call: TRBV9; clone_size: many; j_call: TRBJ1-6; cdr3_aa: CASSVLPLQPNSPLHF; cdr3_nt: TGTGCCAGCAGCGTTCTCCCCTTGCAACCGAATTCACCCCTCCACTTT
d_call: -; v_call: TRBV3-1; clone_size: -; j_call: TRBJ1-3; cdr3_aa: CASSPVGQRTGNTIYF; cdr3_nt: TGTGCCAGCAGCCCAGTGGGGCAACGGACTGGAAACACCATATATTTT
d_call: TRBD1; v_call: TRBV12-3/TRBV12-4; clone_size: many; j_call: TRBJ1-3; cdr3_aa: CASSPRLKGQGKRNTIYF; cdr3_nt: TGTGCCAGCAGCCCCCGTTTAAAGGGACAGGGAAAAAGAAACACCATATATTTT
d_call: TRBD2; v_call: TRBV4-1; clone_size: many; j_call: TRBJ2-3; cdr3_aa: CASSSRLAVTDTQYF; cdr3_nt: TGCGCCAGCAGCTCCCGACTAGCGGTCACAGATACGCAGTATTTT
d_call: -; v_call: TRBV12-3/TRBV12-4; clone_size: many; j_call: TRBJ1-5; cdr3_aa: CASSSTGKQPQHF; cdr3_nt: TGTGCCAGCAGTTCTACGGGGAAACAGCCCCAGCATTTT
d_call: -; v_call: TRBV9; clone_size: many; j_call: TRBJ2-1; cdr3_aa: CASSVDPYNEQFF; cdr3_nt: TGTGCCAGCAGCGTAGATCCCTACAATGAGCAGTTCTTC
d_call: TRBD1; v_call: TRBV7-9; clone_size: medium-sized; j_call: TRBJ1-4; cdr3_aa: CASSVGQGSYEKLFF; cdr3_nt: TGTGCCAGCAGCGTTGGACAGGGATCGTATGAAAAACTGTTTTTT
d_call: -; v_call: TRBV7-2; clone_size: many; j_call: TRBJ1-6; cdr3_aa: CASSLVGGLNSPLHF; cdr3_nt: TGTGCCAGCAGCTTAGTGGGGGGCCTGAATTCACCCCTCCACTTT
d_call: TRBD1; v_call: TRBV7-3; clone_size: many; j_call: TRBJ2-5; cdr3_aa: CASSFYGTDQETQYF; cdr3_nt: TGTGCCAGCAGCTTCTACGGGACAGACCAAGAGACCCAGTACTTC
d_call: -; v_call: TRBV19; clone_size: many; j_call: TRBJ2-5; cdr3_aa: CASSRIGGIAPQETQYF; cdr3_nt: TGTGCCAGTAGTAGGATAGGTGGGATAGCCCCCCAAGAGACCCAGTACTTC
d_call: -; v_call: TRBV4-1; clone_size: many; j_call: TRBJ1-1; cdr3_aa: CASSQVWEGNTEAFF; cdr3_nt: TGCGCCAGCAGCCAAGTTTGGGAGGGGAACACTGAAGCTTTCTTT
d_call: -; v_call: TRBV20-1; clone_size: many; j_call: TRBJ1-3; cdr3_aa: CSARESGYGNTIYF; cdr3_nt: TGCAGTGCTAGAGAATCAGGGTACGGAAACACCATATATTTT
d_call: TRBD2; v_call: TRBV5-4; clone_size: -; j_call: TRBJ2-3; cdr3_aa: CASSFERGVHTDTQYF; cdr3_nt: TGTGCCAGCAGCTTCGAGCGGGGGGTTCATACAGATACGCAGTATTTT
d_call: TRBD1; v_call: TRBV2; clone_size: many; j_call: TRBJ1-5; cdr3_aa: CASTGDRAGNQPQHF; cdr3_nt: TGTGCCAGCACGGGGGACAGGGCAGGCAATCAGCCCCAGCATTTT
d_call: -; v_call: TRBV20-1; clone_size: many; j_call: TRBJ2-1; cdr3_aa: CSATGAEQGEQFF; cdr3_nt: TGCAGTGCCACCGGGGCCGAGCAGGGTGAGCAGTTCTTC